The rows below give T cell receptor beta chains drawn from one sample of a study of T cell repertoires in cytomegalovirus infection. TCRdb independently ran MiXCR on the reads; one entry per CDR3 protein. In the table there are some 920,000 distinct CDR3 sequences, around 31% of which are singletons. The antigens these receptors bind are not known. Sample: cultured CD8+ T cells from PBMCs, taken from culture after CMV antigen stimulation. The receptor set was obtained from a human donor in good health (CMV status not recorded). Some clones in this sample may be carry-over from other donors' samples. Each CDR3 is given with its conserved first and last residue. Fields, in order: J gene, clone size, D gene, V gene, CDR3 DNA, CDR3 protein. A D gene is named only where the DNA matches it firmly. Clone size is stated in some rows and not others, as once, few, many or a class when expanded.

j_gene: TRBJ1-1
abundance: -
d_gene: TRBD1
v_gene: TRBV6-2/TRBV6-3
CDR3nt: TGTGCCAGCAGTTACTCGGTACGCGGACAGGTGAACACTGAAGCTTTCTTT
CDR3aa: CASSYSVRGQVNTEAFF

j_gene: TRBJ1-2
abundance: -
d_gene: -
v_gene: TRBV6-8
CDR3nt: TGTGCCAGCAGTTACTCGGTCGGAGTTAACTATGGCTACACCTTC
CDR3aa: CASSYSVGVNYGYTF

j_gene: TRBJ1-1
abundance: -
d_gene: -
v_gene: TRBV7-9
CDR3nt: TGTGCCAGCAGCTGGGTGCAACCTGAAGCTTTCTTT
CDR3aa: CASSWVQPEAFF

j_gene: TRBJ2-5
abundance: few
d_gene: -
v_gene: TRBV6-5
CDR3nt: TGTGCCAGCAGTTACTCGAGTGGGGCCCAAGAGACCCAGTACTTC
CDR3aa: CASSYSSGAQETQYF

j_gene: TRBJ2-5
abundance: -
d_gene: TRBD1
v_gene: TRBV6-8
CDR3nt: TGTGCCAGCAATACAGGGGTCGTAGAGACCCAGTACTTC
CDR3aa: CASNTGVVETQYF

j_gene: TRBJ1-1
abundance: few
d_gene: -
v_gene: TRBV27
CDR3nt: TGTGCCAGCAGTAAAGGGACCTTGCTCACTGAAGCTTTCTTT
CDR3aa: CASSKGTLLTEAFF

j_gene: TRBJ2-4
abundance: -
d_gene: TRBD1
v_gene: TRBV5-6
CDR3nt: TGTGCCAGCAGCTCGGTCCGGACAGGGGGAAACCTTCAGTACTTC
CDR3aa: CASSSVRTGGNLQYF

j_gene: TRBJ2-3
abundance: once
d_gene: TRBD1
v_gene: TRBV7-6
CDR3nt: TGTGCCGGCAGCTCATTCACAGGGGAATCCACAGATACGCAGTATTTT
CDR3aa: CAGSSFTGESTDTQYF

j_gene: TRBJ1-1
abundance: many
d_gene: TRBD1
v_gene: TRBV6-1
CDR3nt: TGTGCCAGCAGTCCGTGGACAGGGAACACTGAAGCTTTCTTT
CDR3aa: CASSPWTGNTEAFF

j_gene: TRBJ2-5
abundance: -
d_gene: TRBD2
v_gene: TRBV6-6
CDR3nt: TGTGCCAGCAGTCCTGCGGGACTAGGGATGCCGACCCAGTACTTC
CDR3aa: CASSPAGLGMPTQYF

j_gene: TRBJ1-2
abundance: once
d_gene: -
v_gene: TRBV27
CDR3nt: TGTGCCAGCAGTTGGGGGAACTATGGCTACACCTTC
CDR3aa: CASSWGNYGYTF

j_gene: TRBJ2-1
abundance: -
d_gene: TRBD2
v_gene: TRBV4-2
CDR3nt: TGTGCCAGCAGCCAAGGAGCTAGCGGGGGGGCCCATGAGCAGTTCTTC
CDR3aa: CASSQGASGGAHEQFF

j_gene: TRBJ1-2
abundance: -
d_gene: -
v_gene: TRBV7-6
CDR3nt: TGTGCCAGCAGCCCGCCCGGTGACGATGGCTACACCTTC
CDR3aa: CASSPPGDDGYTF

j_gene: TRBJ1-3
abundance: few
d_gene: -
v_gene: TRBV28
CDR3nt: TGTGCCAGCAGTTTGGTGGGGGGCGATTTGTTCGACACCATATATTTT
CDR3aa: CASSLVGGDLFDTIYF

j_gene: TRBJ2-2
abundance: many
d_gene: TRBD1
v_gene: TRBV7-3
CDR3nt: TGTGCCAGCAGGCAAACAGGGGCCAACACCGGGGAGCTGTTTTTT
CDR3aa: CASRQTGANTGELFF

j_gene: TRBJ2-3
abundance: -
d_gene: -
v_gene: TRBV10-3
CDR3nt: TGTGCCATCAGTGAGTCGGGGGCTAGAGATACGCAGTATTTT
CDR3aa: CAISESGARDTQYF

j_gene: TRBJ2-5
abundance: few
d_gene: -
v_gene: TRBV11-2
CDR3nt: TGTGCCAGCAGCTCCGAGTACAAGGGAGAGACCCAGTACTTC
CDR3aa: CASSSEYKGETQYF

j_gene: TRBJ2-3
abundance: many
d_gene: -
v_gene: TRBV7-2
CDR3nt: TGTGCCAGCAGCTTAGGCGGGATCACAGATACGCAGTATTTT
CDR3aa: CASSLGGITDTQYF

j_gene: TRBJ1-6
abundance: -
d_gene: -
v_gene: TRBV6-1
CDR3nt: TGTGCCAGCAGTGAAATACAGGGTAATTCACCCCTCCACTTT
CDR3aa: CASSEIQGNSPLHF

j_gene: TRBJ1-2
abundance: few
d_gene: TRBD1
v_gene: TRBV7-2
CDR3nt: TGTGCCAGCAGCGTCGCCGCAGGGGGCAGGGGCTACACCTTC
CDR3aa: CASSVAAGGRGYTF

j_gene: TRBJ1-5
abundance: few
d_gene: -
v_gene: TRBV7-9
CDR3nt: TGTGCCAGCAGCTTAGAAGGGGAGCCCCAGCATTTT
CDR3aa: CASSLEGEPQHF

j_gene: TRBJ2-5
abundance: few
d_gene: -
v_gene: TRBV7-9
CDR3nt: TGTGCCAGCAGCACCCCGGGGCGCCGCGGTCGGGAGACCCAGTACTTC
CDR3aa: CASSTPGRRGRETQYF

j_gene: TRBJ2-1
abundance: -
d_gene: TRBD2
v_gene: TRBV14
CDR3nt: TGTGCCAGCAGCCAAGTACTAGCGGGGTACAATGAGCAGTTCTTC
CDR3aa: CASSQVLAGYNEQFF

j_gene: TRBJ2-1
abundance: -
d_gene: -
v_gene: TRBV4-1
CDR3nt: TGCGCCAGCAGCCAAGATCATTGGGGGACCTACAATGAGCAGTTCTTC
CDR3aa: CASSQDHWGTYNEQFF

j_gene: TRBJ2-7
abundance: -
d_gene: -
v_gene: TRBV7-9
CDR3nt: TGTGCCAGCAGCTTAGGGTCCAGGGGAGACTACGAGCAGTACTTC
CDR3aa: CASSLGSRGDYEQYF

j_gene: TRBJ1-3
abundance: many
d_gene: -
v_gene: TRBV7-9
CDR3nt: TGTGCCAGCAGCTTACACGGCAACTCTGGAAACACCATATATTTT
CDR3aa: CASSLHGNSGNTIYF

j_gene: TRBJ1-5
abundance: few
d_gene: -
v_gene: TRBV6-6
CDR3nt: TGTGCCAGCAGTTACTCGGGGGGGTATAGCAATCAGCCCCAGCATTTT
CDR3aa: CASSYSGGYSNQPQHF

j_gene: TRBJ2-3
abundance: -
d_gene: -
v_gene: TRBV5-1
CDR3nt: TGCGCCAGCAGCTTGGAGCTTTTAAGGGATACGCAGTATTTT
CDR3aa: CASSLELLRDTQYF

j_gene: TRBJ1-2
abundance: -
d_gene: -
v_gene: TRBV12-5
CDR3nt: TGTGCTAGTGGTCGACAGGATTTAGGTGGCTACACCTTC
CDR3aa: CASGRQDLGGYTF

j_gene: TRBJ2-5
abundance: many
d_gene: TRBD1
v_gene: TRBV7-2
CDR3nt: TGTGCCAGCAGCGGCCCGGGACAGGTGTACCAAGAGACCCAGTACTTC
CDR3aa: CASSGPGQVYQETQYF

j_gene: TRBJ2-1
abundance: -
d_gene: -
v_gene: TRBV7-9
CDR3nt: TGTGCCAGCAGGCCCGGAGGTCTCAATGAGCAGTTCTTC
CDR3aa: CASRPGGLNEQFF

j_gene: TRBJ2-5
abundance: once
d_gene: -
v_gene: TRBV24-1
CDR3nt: TGTGCCACCAGTGCAAATGGGAGACAGAAAGGGACCCAGTACTTC
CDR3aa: CATSANGRQKGTQYF

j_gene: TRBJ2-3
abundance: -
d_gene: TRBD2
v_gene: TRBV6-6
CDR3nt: TGTGCCAGCAGTTACTGCAACCCGGGACTAGCGGGTGATACGCAGTATTTT
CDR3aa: CASSYCNPGLAGDTQYF

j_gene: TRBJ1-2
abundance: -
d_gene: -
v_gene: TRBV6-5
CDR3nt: TGTGCCAGCACTGATGGGGCAGAAATATATGGCTACACCTTC
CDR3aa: CASTDGAEIYGYTF

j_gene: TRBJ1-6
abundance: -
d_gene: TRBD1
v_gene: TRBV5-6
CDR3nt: TGTGCCAGCTCCTCCGGGACAGGGATTTTCGCCCTCCACTTT
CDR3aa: CASSSGTGIFALHF

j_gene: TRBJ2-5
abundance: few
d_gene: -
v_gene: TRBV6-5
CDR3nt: TGTGCCAGCAATTACTGGGCTTCTCAAGAGACCCAGTACTTC
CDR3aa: CASNYWASQETQYF

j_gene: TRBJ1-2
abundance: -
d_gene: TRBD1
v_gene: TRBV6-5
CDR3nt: TGTGCCAGCAGTTACACATCAGGGGGATTAGGCTATGGCTACACCTTC
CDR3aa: CASSYTSGGLGYGYTF

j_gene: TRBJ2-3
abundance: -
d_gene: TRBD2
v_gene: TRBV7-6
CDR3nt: TGTGCCAGCAGCTTACGGGGGGGTATTGCCGCAGATACGCAGTATTTT
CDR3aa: CASSLRGGIAADTQYF

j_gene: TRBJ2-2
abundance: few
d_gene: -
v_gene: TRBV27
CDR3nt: TGTGCCAGCAGTTTATTGCGGACCGGGGAGCTGTTTTTT
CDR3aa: CASSLLRTGELFF

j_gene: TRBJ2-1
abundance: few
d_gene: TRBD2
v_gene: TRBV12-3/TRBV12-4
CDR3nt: TGTGCCAGCAGTTTTGTGGTAGCGGGGCTGGTATCGTCGTTCTTC
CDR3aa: CASSFVVAGLVSSFF

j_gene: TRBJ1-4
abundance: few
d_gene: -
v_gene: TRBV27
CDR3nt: TGTGCCAGCAGTCTGGCGGGGGAAAAACTGTTTTTT
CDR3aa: CASSLAGEKLFF

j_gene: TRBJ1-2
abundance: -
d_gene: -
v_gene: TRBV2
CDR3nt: TGTGCCAGCCATGCTGGAGGGCTGCGGGGCTACACCTTC
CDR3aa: CASHAGGLRGYTF

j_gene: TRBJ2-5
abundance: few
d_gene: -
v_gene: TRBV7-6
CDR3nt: TGTGCTAGCAGCCCAGGCGGACAGAACCAAGAGACCCAGTACTTC
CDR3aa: CASSPGGQNQETQYF

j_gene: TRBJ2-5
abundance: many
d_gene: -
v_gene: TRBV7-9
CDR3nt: TGTGCCAGCAGCTTCCCGGGCAAGAAAGAGACCCAGTACTTC
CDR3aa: CASSFPGKKETQYF

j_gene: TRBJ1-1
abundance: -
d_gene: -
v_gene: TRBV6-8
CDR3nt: TGTGCCAGCAGTGTCATTGAAGCTTTCTTT
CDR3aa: CASSVIEAFF

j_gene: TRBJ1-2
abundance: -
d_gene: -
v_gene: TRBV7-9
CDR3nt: TGTGCCAGCAGCTTAGTAGGAGGGACATCTGGCTACACCTTC
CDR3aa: CASSLVGGTSGYTF

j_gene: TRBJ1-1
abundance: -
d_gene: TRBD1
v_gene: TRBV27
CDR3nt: TGTGCCAGCAGGGGACAGGGGGCTTCTTTCTTT
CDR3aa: CASRGQGASFF

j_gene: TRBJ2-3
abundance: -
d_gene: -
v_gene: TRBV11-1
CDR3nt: TGTGCCAACACCCCGGCTCCTACAGATACGCAGTATTTT
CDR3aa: CANTPAPTDTQYF

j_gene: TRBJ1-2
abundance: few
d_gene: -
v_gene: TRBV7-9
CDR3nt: TGTGCCAGCAGCTTATACCGGGACCCCTTGGGCTACACCTTC
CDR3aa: CASSLYRDPLGYTF

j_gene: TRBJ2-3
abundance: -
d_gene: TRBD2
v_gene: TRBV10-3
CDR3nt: TGTGCCATCGAATCAGCGGGGGGCGGCACAGATACGCAGTATTTT
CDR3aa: CAIESAGGGTDTQYF